A selection of T cell receptor beta chains follows, all from one sample in a study of blood T cell repertoires in COVID-19. Here immunoSEQ multiplex PCR was the method, and the copy in TCRdb shows in-frame clones only, minus some. Among about 240,000 clones listed, around 85% were seen once. What was sequenced was peripheral blood. The receptors originated from a man aged 55-75 years with acute or convalescent COVID-19. The CDR3 runs from the conserved cysteine through the conserved F or W. A D gene is named only where the DNA matches it firmly. Rows may omit the clone size; those that give it use once, few, many or a size class.

j_call,v_call,clone_size,d_call,cdr3_aa,cdr3_nt
TRBJ2-5,TRBV30,-,TRBD2,CAWGLVGETQYF,TGTGCCTGGGGACTAGTAGGAGAGACCCAGTACTTC
TRBJ2-3,TRBV7-9,-,TRBD2,CASSSHTRLAGQDTQYF,TGTGCCAGCAGCTCCCATACTCGCCTAGCGGGCCAAGATACGCAGTATTTT
TRBJ2-7,TRBV19,-,TRBD1,CASSQTGGGNEQYF,TGTGCCAGTAGTCAAACAGGGGGCGGAAACGAGCAGTACTTC
TRBJ2-2,TRBV7-3,-,TRBD2,CASSTQAGGRVTGELFF,TGTGCCAGCAGCACACAAGCGGGAGGGCGTGTCACCGGGGAGCTGTTTTTT
TRBJ2-3,TRBV7-3,-,-,CASSPTASTDTQYF,TGTGCCAGCAGCCCGACAGCTAGCACAGATACGCAGTATTTT
TRBJ2-7,TRBV5-1,-,TRBD1,CASSLAHSSGQGPYEQYF,TGCGCCAGCAGCTTGGCCCATTCGTCGGGACAGGGTCCCTACGAGCAGTACTTC
TRBJ1-1,TRBV19,-,-,CASSPLGADANTEAFF,TGTGCCAGTAGTCCCCTGGGGGCAGACGCTAACACTGAAGCTTTCTTT
TRBJ2-7,TRBV11-2,-,-,CASSSQQGGSGRYEQYF,TGTGCCAGCAGCTCGCAACAGGGGGGGAGTGGCCGCTACGAGCAGTACTTC
TRBJ2-1,TRBV19,-,TRBD1,CASSISQGAYNEQFF,TGTGCCAGTAGTATATCCCAGGGGGCGTACAATGAGCAGTTCTTC
TRBJ1-2,TRBV28,-,TRBD1,CASSYYRGGNYGYTF,TGTGCCAGCAGTTACTACAGGGGGGGCAACTATGGCTACACCTTC
TRBJ2-1,TRBV2,once,TRBD2,CASSELSGSHNEQFF,TGTGCCAGCAGTGAGTTGAGCGGGAGTCATAATGAGCAGTTCTTC
TRBJ2-1,TRBV13,-,-,CASSSTGLKNEQFF,TGTGCCAGCAGCTCAACCGGACTGAAGAATGAGCAGTTCTTC
TRBJ1-2,TRBV5-6,once,-,CASSQFNYGYTF,TGTGCCAGCAGCCAATTTAACTATGGCTACACCTTC
TRBJ1-1,TRBV6-2/TRBV6-3,-,-,CASSYVNRGTEAFF,TGTGCCAGCAGTTACGTCAACCGGGGAACTGAAGCTTTCTTT
TRBJ1-5,TRBV27,-,TRBD1,CASSLRTGGVQPQHF,TGTGCCAGCAGTCTACGGACAGGGGGCGTCCAGCCCCAGCATTTT
TRBJ1-4,TRBV27,-,-,CASSPYRGGKLFF,TGTGCCAGCAGTCCCTATCGGGGGGGAAAACTGTTTTTT
TRBJ2-1,TRBV2,-,TRBD2,CASSGLAGAQFF,TGTGCCAGCAGTGGGCTAGCGGGAGCGCAGTTCTTC
TRBJ2-2,TRBV5-1,-,TRBD1,CASSLGGQGTGELFF,TGCGCCAGCAGCCTGGGGGGACAGGGCACCGGGGAGCTGTTTTTT
TRBJ2-2,TRBV28,-,TRBD1,CASLTGVNTGELFF,TGTGCCAGCTTGACAGGGGTGAACACCGGGGAGCTGTTTTTT
TRBJ1-5,TRBV28,-,-,CASSFGNQPQHF,TGTGCCAGCAGTTTCGGCAATCAGCCCCAGCATTTT
TRBJ2-7,TRBV27,-,TRBD2,CASSLSTSVVYEQYF,TGTGCCAGCAGTTTGTCTACTAGCGTGGTCTACGAGCAGTACTTC
TRBJ1-1,TRBV19,-,-,CASSIRGTGREAFF,TGTGCCAGTAGTATAAGGGGAACAGGGCGCGAGGCTTTCTTT
TRBJ1-1,TRBV5-5,-,TRBD1,CASSLRQGIMNTEAFF,TGTGCCAGCAGTCTTAGACAGGGGATCATGAACACTGAAGCTTTCTTT
TRBJ1-5,TRBV19,-,TRBD1,CASSTGSTGVNQPQHF,TGTGCCAGTAGTACCGGTTCAACAGGGGTCAATCAGCCCCAGCATTTT
TRBJ2-1,TRBV7-2,-,-,CASSLEIGGAYNEQFF,TGTGCCAGCAGCTTAGAAATTGGAGGAGCCTACAATGAGCAGTTCTTC
TRBJ1-5,TRBV5-1,-,TRBD1,CASSLGTGSSSQPQHF,TGCGCCAGCAGCCTCGGGACAGGGAGTTCGAGTCAGCCCCAGCATTTT
TRBJ2-5,TRBV30,-,-,CAWSPPAGSYQETQYF,TGTGCCTGGAGTCCCCCGGCCGGGTCCTACCAAGAGACCCAGTACTTC